This T cell receptor (beta chain) was retrieved from a study of CD8 T cells in Susac syndrome (dated by TCRdb to between 2019 and 2020). About the study as a whole: Of the Susac syndrome patients who were sequenced, more than five had clinically active disease and roughly 8 were in clinical remission. The study compared CD8+ T cell repertoire clonality among 12 healthy donors, around 14 Susac syndrome patients and fewer than 19 multiple sclerosis patients. At blood withdrawal, Susac syndrome patients were either therapy-naive, taking corticosteroids (in some cases with IVIg as well), or taking IVIg alone. The study used repertoire sequencing to test whether antigen drove CD8+ T cell activation and differentiation in Susac syndrome. Points the paper makes about the study in general: About 15 Susac-specific public clones were identified in the total CD8+ repertoire, and several Susac-specific public clones were identified in the CD8+ TEMRA repertoire. CD8+ repertoires in Susac syndrome showed clonal expansion, which was highest in CD8+ TEMRA cells and was greater in clinically active patients than in remitting patients. The study acknowledged that relatively few individuals were included in the TCR sequencing and HLA analysis.

High-throughput TCR beta sequencing profiled peripheral blood CD8+ and CD4+ T cells from healthy donors, Susac syndrome patients and multiple sclerosis patients. The Susac syndrome patients fulfilled recently defined diagnostic criteria for either definite or probable disease. Bulk CD8+ and CD4+ T cells were purified by magnetic negative isolation, whereas CD8+ TEMRA cells were enriched by FACS. Blood was drawn into EDTA tubes, processed within 24 hours, and PBMCs were isolated by density gradient centrifugation. PBMCs intended for TCR sequencing were frozen in liquid nitrogen and were later thawed in a 37 degrees C water bath. The sorted or isolated CD4+, CD8+ and CD8+ TEMRA cells had a purity of 90% or higher. RNA was extracted using the RNeasy kit, and about 0.45 to 1 ug of the RNA was reverse transcribed with random hexamers. The immunoSEQ multiplex PCR assay, covering 54 Vbeta and 13 Jbeta segments, was used to amplify TCR beta CDR3 regions. PCR amplification bias was corrected by using a synthetic template baseline for primer optimization and computational correction. Turning to the authors' computational methods: Only productive sequences were kept, with reads annotated to V, D and J genes according to IMGT and analyzed in immunoSEQ Analyzer. Clonality was calculated as one minus the Shannon entropy normalized by log2 of the number of productive unique sequences. Public and private clones were assessed among the 100 most prevalent clones of each patient and control. Susac-specific clones were defined as absent from healthy and MS cohorts, over a thousand published viral clones and other ImmuneACCESS disease sequences. TCRdb passed the public sequencing reads through fastp at Q25 and MiXCR, retaining productive beta sequences. Entries are consolidated by CDR3 protein sequence, retaining the most common genes and DNA. TCRdb, not the authors, supplied the V and J calls. The sample contains some 50,000 distinct CDR3 sequences, 95% of them found a single time. Approximately 0.8% of the sample belongs to the ten largest clones.

In the case of this clonotype: Its antigen target is currently unknown. Base qualities are not provided; no much larger clone lies one nucleotide away.

V loses 6 bases at its end and J loses 5 bases; junction bases beyond the gene matches: 6. The germline V gene sets CDR1 to SQVTM and CDR2 to ANQGSEA. Taken from cysteine to phenylalanine, the CDR3 has 12 residues. Here the CDR3 DNA is all that survives: 36 bases in frame from base 1. The material sequenced was CD8+ T cells from PBMCs. The V gene is TRBV29-1 and the J gene is TRBJ1-1; TRBD1 matches 7 bases in the middle. The TCR sequence derives from a human donor with Susac syndrome. CDR3 reads: CSVVQGSTEAFF. The DNA sequence is given as TGCAGCGTGGTACAGGGGAGTACTGAAGCTTTCTTT.